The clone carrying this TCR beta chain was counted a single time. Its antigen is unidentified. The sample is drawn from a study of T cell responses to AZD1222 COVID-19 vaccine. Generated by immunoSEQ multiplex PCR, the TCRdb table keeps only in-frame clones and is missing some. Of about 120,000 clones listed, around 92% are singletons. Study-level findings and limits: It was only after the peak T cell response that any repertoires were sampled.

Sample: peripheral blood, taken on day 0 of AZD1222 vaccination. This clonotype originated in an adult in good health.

Here the CDR3 reads CASSPLEGNSNQPQHF. CDR3 sequence (DNA): TGTGCCAGCAGTCCCCTGGAAGGAAATAGCAATCAGCCCCAGCATTTT. V is TRBV27 and J is TRBJ1-5; D remains unclear. The germline V gene encodes CDR1 MNHEY and CDR2 SMNVEV (reference sequence). V was cut by 5 bases and J by 0 bases, with 14 bases left in between. This CDR3 has 16 amino acids.